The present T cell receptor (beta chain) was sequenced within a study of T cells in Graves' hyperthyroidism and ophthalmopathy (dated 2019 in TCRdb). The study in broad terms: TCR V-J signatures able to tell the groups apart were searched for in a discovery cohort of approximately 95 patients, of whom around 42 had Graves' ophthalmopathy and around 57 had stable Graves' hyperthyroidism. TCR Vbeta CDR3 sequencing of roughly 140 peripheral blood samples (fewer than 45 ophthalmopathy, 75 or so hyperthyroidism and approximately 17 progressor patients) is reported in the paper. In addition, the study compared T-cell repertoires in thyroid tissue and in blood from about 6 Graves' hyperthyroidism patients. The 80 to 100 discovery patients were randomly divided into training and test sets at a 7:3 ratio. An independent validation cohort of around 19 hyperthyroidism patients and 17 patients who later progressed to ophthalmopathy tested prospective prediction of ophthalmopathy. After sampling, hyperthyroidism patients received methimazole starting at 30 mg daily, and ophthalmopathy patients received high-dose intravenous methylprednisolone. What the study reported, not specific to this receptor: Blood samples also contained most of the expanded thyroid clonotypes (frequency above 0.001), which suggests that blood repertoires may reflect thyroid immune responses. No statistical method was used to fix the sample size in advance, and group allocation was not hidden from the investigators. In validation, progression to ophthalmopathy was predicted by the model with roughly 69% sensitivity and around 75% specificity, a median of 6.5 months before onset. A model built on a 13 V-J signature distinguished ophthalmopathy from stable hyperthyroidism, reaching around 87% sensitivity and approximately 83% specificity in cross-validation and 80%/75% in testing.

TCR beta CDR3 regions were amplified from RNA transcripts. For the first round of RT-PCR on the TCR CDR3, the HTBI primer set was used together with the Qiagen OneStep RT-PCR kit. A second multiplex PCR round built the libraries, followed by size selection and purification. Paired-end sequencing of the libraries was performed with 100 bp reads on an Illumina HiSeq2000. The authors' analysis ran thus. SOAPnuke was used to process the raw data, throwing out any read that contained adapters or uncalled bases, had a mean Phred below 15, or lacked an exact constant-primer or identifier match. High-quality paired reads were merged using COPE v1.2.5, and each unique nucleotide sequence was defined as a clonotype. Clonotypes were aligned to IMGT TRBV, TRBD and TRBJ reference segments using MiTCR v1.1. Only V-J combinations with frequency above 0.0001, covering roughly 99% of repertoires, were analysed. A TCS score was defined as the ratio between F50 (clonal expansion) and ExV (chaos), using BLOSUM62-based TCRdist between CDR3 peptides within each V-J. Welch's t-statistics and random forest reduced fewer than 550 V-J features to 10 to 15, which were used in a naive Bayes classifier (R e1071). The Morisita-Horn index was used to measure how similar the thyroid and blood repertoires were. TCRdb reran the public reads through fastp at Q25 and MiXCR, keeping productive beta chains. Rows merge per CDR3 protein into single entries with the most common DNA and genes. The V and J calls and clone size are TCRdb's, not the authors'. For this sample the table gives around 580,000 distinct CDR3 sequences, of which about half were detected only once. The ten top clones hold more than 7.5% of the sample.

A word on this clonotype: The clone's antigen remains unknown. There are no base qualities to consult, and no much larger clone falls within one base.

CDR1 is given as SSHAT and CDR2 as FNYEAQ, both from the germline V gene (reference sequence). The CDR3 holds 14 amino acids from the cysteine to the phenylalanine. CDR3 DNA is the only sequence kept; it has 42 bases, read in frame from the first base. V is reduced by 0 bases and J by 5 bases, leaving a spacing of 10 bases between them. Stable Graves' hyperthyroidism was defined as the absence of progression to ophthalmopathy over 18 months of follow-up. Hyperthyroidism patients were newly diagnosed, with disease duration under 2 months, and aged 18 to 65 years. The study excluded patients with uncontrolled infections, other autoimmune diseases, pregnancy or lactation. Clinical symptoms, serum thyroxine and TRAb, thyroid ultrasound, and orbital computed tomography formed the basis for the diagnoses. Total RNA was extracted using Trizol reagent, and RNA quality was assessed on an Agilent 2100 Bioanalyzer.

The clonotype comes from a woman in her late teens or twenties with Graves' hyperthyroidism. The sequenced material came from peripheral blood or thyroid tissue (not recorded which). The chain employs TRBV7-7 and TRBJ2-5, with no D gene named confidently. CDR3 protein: CASSLAGEAETQYF. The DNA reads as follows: TGTGCCAGCAGCTTAGCTGGGGAAGCGGAGACCCAGTACTTC.